The clone carrying this T cell receptor beta chain was picked up one time. No antigen is known for it. Other DNA sequences within the sample encode an identical CDR3. Trimming removed 5 bases at V and 6 bases at J, with 11 bases between. The CDR3 covers 12 residues. CDR1 is SGHVS and CDR2 is FNYEAQ in the germline V gene. About 33,000 T cell genomes (around 190 ng DNA) went into each sorted-subset replicate. Libraries were prepared by immunoSEQ multiplex PCR; TCRdb keeps only in-frame clonotypes and omits some of them. The sample carries over 2 million clones, approximately 94% recorded once. This record belongs to a study of shared clonotypes between healthy human individuals. Study-wide findings and caveats: In contrast to clonotypes shared by all four donors, non-shared clonotypes had lower generation probabilities. Sampling used blood alone; tissue repertoires probably differ.

Selected positively for CCR7 and CD45RO-negative, naive CD8 cells excluded terminally differentiated effector memory CD45RA+ cells. The sequence was obtained from a young man in good health. Material: naive CD8+ T cells sorted from blood. J is TRBJ2-7 and V is TRBV7-6; D might be TRBD2 (7 bases). CDR3 bases: TGTGCCAGCAGCCTAGGGGGGGCCGAGCAGTACTTC. This gives the protein CASSLGGAEQYF. The variable domain in full, completed from reference TRBV7-6 and TRBJ2-7, reads GAGVSQSPRYKVTKRGQDVALRCDPISGHVSLYWYRQALGQGPEFLTYFNYEAQQDKSGLPNDRFSAERPEGSISTLTIQRTEQRDSAMYRCASSLGGAEQYFGPGTRLTVT.